One and the same sample provided the 31 T cell receptor beta chains below, sequenced in a study of monozygotic twins with inflammatory bowel disease. TCRdb reanalyzed the 5' RACE reads and collapses them to one entry per CDR3 protein, without DNA. Its table lists approximately 150,000 distinct CDR3 sequences. Sequenced material: blood. The receptors shown here come from a human donor with ulcerative colitis or Crohn's disease, or a healthy co-twin of an affected twin (not recorded which).

This chain's CDR3 is CASSLGRLAGNEQFF. The V call is TRBV7-8, the J call TRBJ2-1; checking the TCRdb D call of TRBD2 is not possible without DNA. The germline V gene has CDR1 SGHVS and CDR2 FQNEAQ. CDR3 length: 15 residues.

The chain combines TRBV28 with TRBJ1-2; the TRBD1 assignment by TCRdb is unverifiable without DNA. CDR3 size: 11 residues. Germline assignment: CDR1 MDHEN and CDR2 SYDVKM. The CDR3 spells CASTTQGGYTF.

The V call is TRBV7-2, the J call TRBJ2-5; without DNA, the TCRdb call of TRBD1 cannot be checked. The V gene's germline CDR1 is SGHTA and CDR2 FQGNSA. The CDR3 spans 14 residues. The CDR3 loop is CASSFQGWDETQYF.

The genes are TRBV5-6 and TRBJ2-5; TCRdb proposes TRBD2, but this gene call is untestable without DNA. This CDR3 is 13 amino acids long. CDR1 SGHDT and CDR2 YYEEEE come from the germline V gene. The CDR3 loop reads CASSFTSGETQYF.

This chain connects TRBV18 to TRBJ1-1. The CDR3 spans 13 residues. Germline V CDR1 and CDR2: KGHSH, LQKENI. The CDR3 loop reads CASSPVLNTEAFF.

CDR3: CASWGEGSYEQYF. The chain carries TRBV18 and TRBJ2-7; TCRdb reports TRBD2, a call that lacks DNA to check it against. CDR1 is KGHSH and CDR2 is LQKENI in the germline V gene. The CDR3 consists of 13 residues.

The chain employs TRBV10-3 and TRBJ2-1; TCRdb lists TRBD2, though no DNA is available to test this call. CDR1 and CDR2 (germline): ENHRY, SYGVKD. This CDR3 region has 15 residues. This CDR3 is CAINSGGNSYNEQFF.

V usage is TRBV29-1 and J usage is TRBJ2-7. Germline CDR1 and CDR2: SQVTM and ANQGSEA. CDR3 length: 11 amino acids. CDR3 residues: CSVEDRRSQYF.

The chain has TRBV7-2 and TRBJ1-5. Germline CDR1 reads SGHTA; CDR2 reads FQGNSA. This CDR3 region has 13 residues. The CDR3 spells CASSLHFRQPQHF.

The V call is TRBV7-3, the J call TRBJ2-3; TCRdb lists TRBD1, though no DNA is available to test this call. CDR1 and CDR2 from the germline V gene are SGHTA and FQGTGA. CDR3 length equals 15 residues. CDR3: CASSSDRGRSDTQYF.

The V and J genes are TRBV7-9 and TRBJ2-2. The CDR3 consists of 16 residues. Germline CDR1 and CDR2: SEHNR and FQNEAQ (reference sequence). The CDR3: CASSFSGGTNTGELFF.

The rearrangement uses TRBV29-1 and TRBJ2-7; TCRdb calls TRBD2, which cannot be checked without DNA. This CDR3 comprises 13 residues. CDR1 SQVTM and CDR2 ANQGSEA come from the germline V gene. The CDR3 protein is CSVAFAVRYEQYF.

This chain joins TRBV15 and TRBJ2-7; no DNA is available, so the TRBD1 call from TCRdb remains unchecked. This CDR3 has 16 residues. Germline V gene sequence: CDR1 LNHNV, CDR2 YYDKDF (reference sequence). The CDR3 loop is CATSRVIPGQVLEQYF.

This rearrangement joins TRBV5-4 to TRBJ1-6; TCRdb's D gene call, TRBD1, goes unchecked for lack of DNA. The CDR3 spans 14 residues. Per the germline V gene, CDR1 is SGHNT and CDR2 is YYREEE (reference sequence). The CDR3 here is CASSPKGANSPLHF.

J is TRBJ2-1 and V is TRBV13. The CDR3 loop spans 13 amino acids. The V gene's germline CDR1 is PRHDT and CDR2 FYEKMQ (reference sequence). The CDR3 loop reads CASSSGLGDEQFF.

The chain joins TRBV14 to TRBJ2-5; TCRdb's D gene call, TRBD2, goes unchecked for lack of DNA. The CDR3 extends over 17 amino acids. Germline CDR1 and CDR2: SGHDN and FVKESK. CDR3 in amino acids: CASSQDGPGGEGETQYF.

The V gene is TRBV20-1, the J gene TRBJ2-7; TCRdb calls TRBD2, which cannot be checked without DNA. The CDR3 runs 13 residues. Germline lookup yields CDR1 DFQATT and CDR2 SNEGSKA (reference sequence). CDR3 sequence reads: CSARRLVPYEQYF.

This chain joins TRBV6-5 and TRBJ2-5. Per germline, CDR1 MNHEY and CDR2 SVGAGI. The length of the CDR3 is 11 residues. CDR3 in amino acids: CASSYRQTQYF.

The chain carries TRBV6-1 and TRBJ2-7; TCRdb gives TRBD2 as the D gene, but with no DNA this cannot be confirmed. Germline V gene sequence: CDR1 MNHNS, CDR2 SASEGT. CDR3 length: 14 residues. CDR3 sequence: CASRQPGLGIEQYF.

V and J are TRBV9 and TRBJ1-3. Per germline, CDR1 SGDLS and CDR2 YYNGEE. The CDR3 covers 15 residues. This CDR3 reads CASSPRQSSGNTIYF.

The chain uses TRBV7-2 and TRBJ2-1; TCRdb calls TRBD2, which cannot be checked without DNA. The length of the CDR3 is 15 residues. Looked up from germline, CDR1 is SGHTA and CDR2 is FQGNSA. The CDR3 loop reads CASGTSGFSYNEQFF. Filled out from reference TRBV7-2 and TRBJ2-1, the complete variable domain reads GAGVSQSPSNKVTEKGKDVELRCDPISGHTALYWYRQSLGQGLEFLIYFQGNSAPDKSGLPSDRFSAERTGGSVSTLTIQRTQQEDSAVYLCASGTSGFSYNEQFFGPGTRLTVL.

The chain combines TRBV29-1 with TRBJ2-7. Germline CDR1 reads SQVTM; CDR2 reads ANQGSEA. The CDR3 totals 16 residues. The CDR3 sequence is CSVEDRLSGRASEQYF.

The rearrangement links TRBV6-5 to TRBJ1-1; TCRdb outputs TRBD1, but without DNA this stays unchecked. From germline, CDR1 is MNHEY and CDR2 SVGAGI. There are 13 residues in the CDR3. The CDR3 loop reads CASTPRVGTEAFF.

The V and J genes are TRBV5-5 and TRBJ2-3. CDR3 size: 14 residues. CDR1 is SGHKS and CDR2 is YYEKEE in the germline V gene (reference sequence). The CDR3: CASSLRFGADTQYF.

V usage is TRBV2 and J usage is TRBJ2-1; TCRdb indicates TRBD2, and absent DNA this call remains unverified. The CDR3 contains 14 residues. CDR1 and CDR2 from the germline V gene are SNHLY and FYNNEI. CDR3 sequence: CASRLGGSYNEQFF.

This chain connects TRBV19 to TRBJ1-6; the TRBD1 assignment by TCRdb is unverifiable without DNA. CDR3 length equals 13 residues. Germline V lookup: CDR1 LNHDA, CDR2 SQIVND (reference sequence). The CDR3 sequence: CASGERYNSPLHF.

This sequence joins TRBV20-1 and TRBJ2-3; absent DNA, TCRdb's TRBD1 call cannot be checked. The V gene's germline CDR1 is DFQATT and CDR2 SNEGSKA (reference sequence). This CDR3 is 14 amino acids long. The chain's CDR3 is CSAAGQISTDTQYF.

The chain links TRBV7-2 to TRBJ2-7; the D call of TRBD1 rests on TCRdb alone, since no DNA is present to check it. The germline CDR1 and CDR2 sequences are SGHTA and FQGNSA. The CDR3 has 16 amino acids. CDR3 region: CASSPGLREAYYEQYF.

Here the CDR3 reads CASSLGQMGDTQYF. V is TRBV5-1 and J is TRBJ2-3; TCRdb returns TRBD1, unconfirmable since there is no DNA. The CDR3 totals 14 residues. From germline, CDR1 is SGHRS and CDR2 YFSETQ.

The V and J genes are TRBV10-3 and TRBJ2-7; TCRdb names TRBD1, which stays unverified in the absence of DNA. Germline CDR1 and CDR2: ENHRY and SYGVKD. The CDR3 has 13 amino acids. The CDR3 is CAIGGGKPYEQYF.

The rearrangement joins TRBV4-1 to TRBJ2-5; as DNA is missing, the TRBD1 call by TCRdb cannot be tested. Looked up from germline, CDR1 is MGHRA and CDR2 is YSYEKL. The CDR3 has 15 amino acids. The CDR3 spells CASSQEWGPKETQYF.